This TCR beta chain derives from a study of OX40 agonist ivuxolimab in advanced cancers. Across the whole study: Patients got intravenous ivuxolimab at 0.01 to 10 mg/kg every 2 weeks. People who had prior anti-PD-1, anti-PD-L1 or anti-CTLA-4 therapy could take part, and about 37% had some. Whole-study findings and limits: By week 6 at 0.1 to 3.0 mg/kg, blood CD4+ and CD8+ T cells had expanded clonally.

The data were produced by immunoSEQ multiplex PCR, yet TCRdb's version contains in-frame clones alone and is incomplete. The table lists 20,000 or so clones, approximately 81% of them singletons, with approximately 40% in the top ten. This clone was seen only once. As yet, its antigen is unknown. This CDR3 has 14 residues. Trimming removed 9 bases from V and 6 bases from J, with 20 bases in between. The germline V gene has CDR1 LNHDA and CDR2 SQIVND (reference sequence). The sequencing used CD4+ or CD8+ T cells sorted from blood, collected in a trial of the OX40 agonist ivuxolimab. The chain combines TRBV19 with TRBJ1-1, with D unclear. The TCR sequence derives from an adult with an advanced solid tumor such as melanoma, head and neck, liver or kidney cancer. The CDR3 DNA sequence: TGTGCCAGCCGGTATGCGGCAGACACATCTGAAGCTTTCTTT. Translating gives CASRYAADTSEAFF.